The T cell receptor (beta chain) described here comes from a study of identical twins. This clonotype showed up many times. TCRdb recomputed calls from the 5' RACE reads with MiXCR, one row per CDR3 protein. The table shows about 200,000 distinct CDR3 sequences, with 10% to 13% occurring only once. This sequence originates from a man between 50 and 59 years old in good health. What was sequenced was memory T cells sorted from blood.

DNA for the CDR3: TGTGCCAGCAGTTTAGCAGGGGGTAGCTCACCCCTCCACTTT. It yields the protein CASSLAGGSSPLHF. This chain connects TRBV12-3 or TRBV12-4 to TRBJ1-6, with D possibly matching TRBD1 (6 bases). The CDR3 is 14 amino acids. With 0 bases removed from V and 10 bases from J, the gap between germline ends came to 10 bases.